This T cell receptor (beta chain) came from a study of CD4 and CD8 cells across lung adenocarcinoma regions (dated by TCRdb to about 2018). Context from the whole study: Intratumor heterogeneity of the T cell receptor repertoire was examined by comparing tumor centers with tumor margins.

With respect to this clonotype: Its antigen has not been determined. The junction departs from the called germline gene at one end, perhaps through a read error.

Patients with localized lung adenocarcinoma, a subtype of non-small cell lung cancer, were used as donors. Samples were obtained from the margins of localized lung adenocarcinomas. For TCR repertoire analysis, CD8+ T cells from tumor tissue were profiled apart from CD4+ T cells. The library relied on PCR. TCRdb lists the instrument as HiSeq X Ten. Starting from the raw public reads, TCRdb applied fastp trimming at Q25, assembled clones with MiXCR and retained in-frame beta chains. CDR3 protein duplicates are merged, each entry listing the most common genes and DNA. The table for this sample lists about 12,000 distinct CDR3 sequences; less than 55% of them were counted only once. Jointly, the top ten make up 29% of the sample. The clonotype originates from a male donor with lung adenocarcinoma. The CD4 and CD8 labels of this study may be unreliable. The material sequenced was CD8+ T cells from the margin of a lung tumor. According to the study, the label for this sample's cell subset or site signals: tumor margin region.

CDR3 region: CASGGGGGGGPETQYF. The DNA reads as follows: TGTGCCAGCGGGGGCGGAGGGGGGGGTGGCCCAGAGACGCAGTACTTC. The rearrangement combines TRBV6-4 with TRBJ2-5, and TRBD2 may be the D gene, going by 7 matching bases. The CDR3 holds 16 amino acids from the cysteine to the phenylalanine. Only the CDR3 portion is preserved as DNA: 48 bases, with reading frame beginning at the first base. As encoded in the germline V gene, CDR1 is MRHNA while CDR2 is SNTAGT.